This TCR beta chain was obtained from a study of blood T cell repertoires in COVID-19. This CDR3 has 14 residues. V dropped 3 bases and J dropped 8 bases, with 13 bases sitting between them. The germline gives CDR1 MDHEN, CDR2 SYDVKM. TCRdb keeps only in-frame clones here, not all; method: immunoSEQ multiplex PCR. The sample records roughly 100,000 clones, around 88% being singletons. Specimen: peripheral blood. The source is a human donor in a cohort sampled during active COVID-19. The V and J genes are TRBV28 and TRBJ1-4, with a possible D match to TRBD1 (5 bases). This CDR3 is CASSLAGRNEKLFF. For the CDR3, the DNA is TGTGCCAGCAGTTTGGCGGGGCGGAACGAAAAACTGTTTTTT.